The source of this T cell receptor beta chain is a study of somatic mutations in cytotoxic T cells in rheumatoid arthritis. V lost 4 bases to trimming and J lost 0 bases, with 12 bases between them. The CDR3 is 15 residues long. Germline assignment: CDR1 LGHNA and CDR2 YSLEER. Overall study results and limits: Neither rheumatoid arthritis patients nor age-matched healthy controls had significantly different CD8+ T-cell clonality from the other group. No multiple-comparison adjustment was applied to the slight TRBV07 underrepresentation in rheumatoid arthritis patients.

This clone appeared a few times. Its target is unknown. The data were produced by immunoSEQ multiplex PCR, yet TCRdb's version contains in-frame clones alone and is incomplete. This sample has approximately 11,000 clones; roughly four fifths occur once, and the top ten carry roughly 8.9%. Sequencing was carried out using CD8+ T cells sorted from blood. This TCR was sampled from a woman aged 55-70 years with rheumatoid arthritis. The chain carries TRBV4-3 and TRBJ1-1, with D possibly being TRBD1 (6 bases). CDR3 sequence (DNA): TGCGCCAGCAGCCCTTATCAGGGGTTGAACACTGAAGCTTTCTTT. Residues: CASSPYQGLNTEAFF.